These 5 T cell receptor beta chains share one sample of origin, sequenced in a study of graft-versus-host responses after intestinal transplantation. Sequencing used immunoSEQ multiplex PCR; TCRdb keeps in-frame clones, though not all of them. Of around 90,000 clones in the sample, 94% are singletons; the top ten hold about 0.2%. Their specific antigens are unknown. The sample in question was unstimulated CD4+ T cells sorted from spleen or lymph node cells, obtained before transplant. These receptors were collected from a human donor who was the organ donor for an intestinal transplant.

The CDR3 sequence: CASSVAGTSSYEQYF. In nucleotides, the CDR3 is TGTGCCAGCAGCGTAGCGGGGACTAGCTCCTACGAGCAGTACTTC. The chain carries TRBV9 and TRBJ2-5, with 8 bases that match TRBD2. The J call may be faulty, since TRBJ2-7 better matches the DNA end. The germline V gene has CDR1 SGDLS and CDR2 YYNGEE. The CDR3 sequence is 15 residues long.

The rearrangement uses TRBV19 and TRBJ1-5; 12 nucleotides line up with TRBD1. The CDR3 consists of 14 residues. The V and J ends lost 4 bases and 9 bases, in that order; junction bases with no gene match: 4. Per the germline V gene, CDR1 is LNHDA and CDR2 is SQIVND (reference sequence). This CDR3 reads CASSTGTGGAPQHF. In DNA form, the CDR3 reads TGTGCCAGTAGTACCGGGACAGGGGGCGCGCCCCAGCATTTT.

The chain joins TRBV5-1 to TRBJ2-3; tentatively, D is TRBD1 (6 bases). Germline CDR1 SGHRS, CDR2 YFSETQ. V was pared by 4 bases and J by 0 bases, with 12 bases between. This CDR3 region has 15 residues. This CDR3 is CASSLDRSSTDTQYF. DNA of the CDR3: TGCGCCAGCAGCCTGGACAGATCTAGCACAGATACGCAGTATTTT.

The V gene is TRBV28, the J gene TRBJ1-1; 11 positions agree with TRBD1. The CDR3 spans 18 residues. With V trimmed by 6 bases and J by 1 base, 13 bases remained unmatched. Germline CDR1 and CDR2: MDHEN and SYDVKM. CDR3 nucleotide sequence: TGTGCCAGCAGCATGGGGGGGACAGGGGGTACCTCGAACACTGAAGCTTTCTTT. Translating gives CASSMGGTGGTSNTEAFF.

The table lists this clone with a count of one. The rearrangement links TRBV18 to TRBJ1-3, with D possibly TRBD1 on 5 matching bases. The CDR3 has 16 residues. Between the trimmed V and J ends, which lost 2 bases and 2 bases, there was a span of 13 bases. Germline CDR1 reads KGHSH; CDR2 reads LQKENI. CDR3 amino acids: CASSPYSGPPGNTIYF. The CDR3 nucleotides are TGTGCCAGCTCACCATATTCGGGACCCCCTGGAAACACCATATATTTT.